This TCR beta chain was identified during a study of somatic mutations in cytotoxic T cells in rheumatoid arthritis. Turning to the study itself: Peripheral blood samples of 30 to 35 ml EDTA were taken from patients directly after diagnosis and before treatment.

Libraries were prepared by immunoSEQ multiplex PCR; TCRdb keeps only in-frame clonotypes and omits some of them. The table records about 17,000 clones, roughly four fifths of them present only once. The study, taken as a whole, reports: Clonality of CD8+ cells rose with age in rheumatoid arthritis patients but not healthy controls. Among around 65 patients, several showed a largest CD8+ clone that surpassed 20% of CD8+ cells.

For this clone: Its antigen is unidentified.

V gave up 5 bases and J gave up 3 bases; unmatched junction bases: 6. The CDR3 length is 14 residues. CDR1 and CDR2 from the germline V gene are SGHTA and FQGNSA. V usage is TRBV7-2 and J usage is TRBJ2-7, with 8 nucleotides matching TRBD2. The sequencing input was CD8+ T cells sorted from blood. This TCR was recovered from an adult with rheumatoid arthritis. CDR3 sequence reads: CASSPGGAGYEQYF. Written as DNA, the CDR3 is TGTGCCAGCAGCCCCGGGGGGGCAGGCTACGAGCAGTACTTC.